The 26 T cell receptor beta chains presented below share a single source sample, sequenced in a study of T cell clonotyping in hematopoietic cell transplantation. The method was immunoSEQ multiplex PCR; TCRdb's version includes in-frame clones alone and lacks a portion of them. The data show 15,000 to 20,000 clones, roughly 58% seen once. The starting material was PBMCs, obtained 30 days after allogeneic stem cell transplant. The receptor source for this set is a male patient aged 50 to 59 who had an allogeneic stem cell transplant from an unrelated donor, so T cells may come from the graft donor. Some clones in this sample may be carry-over from other donors' samples.

The V call is TRBV7-2, the J call TRBJ1-5, with D unclear. Trimming took off 2 bases at V and 1 base at J, with 6 bases between the two ends. Per germline, CDR1 SGHTA and CDR2 FQGNSA. There are 14 residues in the CDR3. The CDR3 sequence is CASSLSNSNQPQHF. The CDR3, as DNA: TGTGCCAGCAGCTTAAGTAACAGCAATCAGCCCCAGCATTTT.

The chain employs TRBV5-6 and TRBJ1-6; TRBD1 is a possible D gene (6 bases). The CDR3 extends over 14 amino acids. Germline CDR1 is SGHDT and CDR2 is YYEEEE. V was pared by 5 bases and J by 6 bases, with 12 bases between. The DNA of the CDR3 is TGTGCCAGCAGTCAGGGGCCTGGTAATTCACCCCTCCACTTT. Amino acid sequence: CASSQGPGNSPLHF.

The chain links TRBV5-6 to TRBJ2-7; D is undetermined. With 0 bases removed from V and 7 bases from J, the gap between germline ends came to 5 bases. The V gene's germline CDR1 is SGHDT and CDR2 YYEEEE. The CDR3 runs 11 residues. The DNA of the CDR3 is TGTGCCAGCAGCTTGGGGGGAGAGCAGTACTTC. This sequence encodes CASSLGGEQYF.

This clone was seen more than once but under ten times. V usage is TRBV6-6 and J usage is TRBJ1-5; perhaps TRBD1 as D (5 bases). CDR3 length equals 12 residues. Germline CDR1 is MNHNY and CDR2 is SVGAGI (reference sequence). With 8 bases removed from V and 2 bases from J, the gap between germline ends came to 7 bases. The CDR3 DNA sequence: TGTGCCAGCCAGGGAGGCAATCAGCCCCAGCATTTT. Translated: CASQGGNQPQHF.

Only a few counts were recorded for this clone. The chain employs TRBV6-5 and TRBJ2-7; tentatively, D is TRBD1 (6 bases). V shed 8 bases and J shed 3 bases, with 14 bases lying between them. The germline gives CDR1 MNHEY, CDR2 SVGAGI. The CDR3 consists of 13 residues. CDR3 sequence: CASRRDTLYEQYF. The CDR3 bases are TGTGCCAGCCGACGGGACACCCTCTACGAGCAGTACTTC.

The V gene is TRBV28, the J gene TRBJ1-5; D uncertain. The CDR3 loop spans 12 amino acids. Germline CDR1 reads MDHEN; CDR2 reads SYDVKM. The V and J ends lost 3 bases and 7 bases respectively, with 7 bases between them. CDR3 loop: CASSFSGQPQHF. DNA of the CDR3: TGTGCCAGCAGTTTTAGCGGACAGCCCCAGCATTTT.

This clone was observed a handful of times. This chain connects TRBV7-2 to TRBJ1-2; D possibly corresponds to TRBD1 (5 bases). This CDR3 is built from 14 residues. Germline V gene lookup returns CDR1 SGHTA and CDR2 FQGNSA. Trimming stripped 5 bases from V and 3 bases from J, with 13 bases between. CDR3 residues: CASSLKAGDYGYTF. CDR3 DNA: TGTGCCAGCAGCCTAAAGGCGGGGGACTATGGCTACACCTTC.

The chain is built from TRBV30 and TRBJ1-1; perhaps TRBD1 as D (5 bases). The CDR3 totals 15 residues. The V gene's germline CDR1 is GTSNPN and CDR2 SVGIG (reference sequence). Deletions cut 0 bases from V and 2 bases from J, with 13 bases between. In DNA form, the CDR3 reads TGTGCCTGGAGTGTACTCGGGACCTACAACACTGAAGCTTTCTTT. Translated: CAWSVLGTYNTEAFF.

This clone came up a few times. J is TRBJ1-2 and V is TRBV5-8; D not certain. The germline V and J ends were trimmed by 2 bases and 5 bases, with 16 bases remaining between them. The CDR3 is 15 amino acids. Germline V gives CDR1 SGHTS, CDR2 YDEGEE. The CDR3 here is CASSFPRLAGYGYTF. DNA for the CDR3: TGTGCCAGCAGCTTCCCTAGGTTGGCGGGGTATGGCTACACCTTC.

This chain joins TRBV13 and TRBJ1-2; 8 bases align to TRBD1. With V trimmed by 6 bases and J by 2 bases, 5 bases remained unmatched. The CDR3 consists of 14 residues. Germline lookup yields CDR1 PRHDT and CDR2 FYEKMQ (reference sequence). The CDR3 reads CASSRTGTNYGYTF. DNA for the CDR3: TGTGCCAGCAGTCGGACAGGGACGAACTATGGCTACACCTTC.

V gene TRBV30 combines with J gene TRBJ2-3, with D perhaps matching TRBD1 (5 bases). The ends were cut back, 2 bases at V and 4 bases at J, with 13 bases in the middle. The CDR3 extends over 14 amino acids. CDR1 and CDR2 from the germline V gene are GTSNPN and SVGIG (reference sequence). The CDR3 is CAWSYGRRADTQYF. The CDR3, as DNA: TGTGCCTGGAGTTACGGCCGCAGGGCAGATACGCAGTATTTT.

The V gene is TRBV4-3, the J gene TRBJ1-3; unclear D gene. Deletions cut 1 base from V and 2 bases from J, with 6 bases between. This CDR3 contains 14 residues. Germline lookup yields CDR1 LGHNA and CDR2 YSLEER. The DNA for the CDR3 is TGCGCCAGCAGCCAAGGAGGGACTGGAAACACCATATATTTT. Translated: CASSQGGTGNTIYF.

A few counts support this clone. The chain combines TRBV4-2 with TRBJ2-7, with TRBD2 identical over 7 bases. Germline V gives CDR1 LGHNA, CDR2 YNFKEQ. V was pared by 2 bases and J by 5 bases, with 9 bases of the junction left unmatched. The CDR3 has 15 residues. The CDR3 sequence is CASSQWGGTYDEQYF. As DNA, the CDR3 is TGTGCCAGCAGCCAATGGGGGGGGACGTACGACGAGCAGTACTTC.

The J gene is TRBJ1-1, the V gene TRBV30; D ambiguous. V lost 4 bases and J lost 10, with 19 bases in between. This CDR3 has 13 residues. Germline CDR1 is GTSNPN and CDR2 is SVGIG (reference sequence). The CDR3 spells CAWTPQRGKGAFF. The CDR3 nucleotides are TGTGCCTGGACTCCCCAGAGAGGGAAGGGAGCTTTCTTT.

This clone appeared a single time. This chain connects TRBV29-1 to TRBJ1-2; possibly TRBD1 for D (6 bases). Germline V gene lookup returns CDR1 SQVTM and CDR2 ANQGSEA. The CDR3 sequence is 12 residues long. V lost 5 bases to trimming and J lost 0 bases, with 7 bases between them. CDR3 sequence reads: CSVRTANYGYTF. In DNA, the CDR3 is TGCAGCGTTCGGACAGCTAACTATGGCTACACCTTC. The entire variable domain, with the rest obtained from reference TRBV29-1 and TRBJ1-2, is as follows: SAVISQKPSRDICQRGTSLTIQCQVDSQVTMMFWYRQQPGQSLTLIATANQGSEATYESGFVIDKFPISRPNLTFSTLTVSNMSPEDSSIYLCSVRTANYGYTFGSGTRLTVV.

V usage is TRBV7-2 and J usage is TRBJ1-5, with 10 bases lining up with TRBD1. Trimming cost V 8 bases and J 6 bases; bases outside gene matches: 1. This CDR3 is built from 12 residues. The germline CDR1 and CDR2 sequences are SGHTA and FQGNSA. The CDR3 nucleotides are TGTGCCAGCGGACAGGGGGGTCAGCCCCAGCATTTT. Translated, it gives CASGQGGQPQHF.

V and J are TRBV4-1 and TRBJ2-5, with unresolved D. The assigned J gene may be wrong: the sequence end matches TRBJ2-7 better. The germline V gene encodes CDR1 MGHRA and CDR2 YSYEKL. CDR3 size: 14 residues. The CDR3 reads CASSQEARAYEQYF. CDR3 nucleotide sequence: TGCGCCAGCAGCCAAGAGGCTAGGGCCTACGAGCAGTACTTC.

In nucleotides, the CDR3 is TGTGCCAGCAGCCCGGGGCAGCTCATCTCCTACGAGCAGTACTTC. This translates into CASSPGQLISYEQYF. V and J are TRBV5-6 and TRBJ2-7, with D perhaps being TRBD1 or TRBD2 (5 bases each). Trimming shortened V by 4 bases and J by 0 bases, and 14 bases separated the two germline ends. This CDR3 region has 15 residues. Germline V lookup: CDR1 SGHDT, CDR2 YYEEEE. The whole variable domain, remainder taken from reference TRBV5-6 and TRBJ2-7, is DAGVTQSPTHLIKTRGQQVTLRCSPKSGHDTVSWYQQALGQGPQFIFQYYEEEERQRGNFPDRFSGHQFPNYSSELNVNALLLGDSALYLCASSPGQLISYEQYFGPGTRLTVT.

This rearrangement joins TRBV9 to TRBJ2-7; 8 nucleotides line up with TRBD2. Germline V gene lookup returns CDR1 SGDLS and CDR2 YYNGEE. The CDR3 sequence is 14 residues long. The V gene end was trimmed by 4 bases and the J gene end by 6 bases; junction bases not matched to a gene: 9. CDR3 in amino acids: CASSRTSGVREQYF. As DNA, the CDR3 is TGTGCCAGCAGCAGAACTAGCGGCGTTCGCGAGCAGTACTTC.

This sequence joins TRBV20-1 and TRBJ1-1; D is unresolved. This CDR3 comprises 11 residues. The ends were cut back, 0 bases at V and 6 bases at J, with 5 bases in the middle. Per germline, CDR1 DFQATT and CDR2 SNEGSKA (reference sequence). CDR3 coding DNA: TGCAGTGCTAGAGATCCCCCTGAAGCTTTCTTT. Translation: CSARDPPEAFF.

The chain's CDR3 is CASSPRPGTGIETQYF. The CDR3 DNA reads TGTGCCAGCAGCCCTCGTCCCGGGACAGGGATAGAGACCCAGTACTTC. V is TRBV9 and J is TRBJ2-5, with TRBD1 identical over 9 bases. Germline V gives CDR1 SGDLS, CDR2 YYNGEE. CDR3 length: 16 amino acids. After removal of 4 bases from V and 4 bases from J, the junction contained 11 bases not matched to a gene.

This clone has a handful of counts. The chain carries TRBV7-2 and TRBJ2-7; maybe TRBD2 (6 bases). Between the trimmed V and J ends, which lost 3 bases and 6 bases, there was a span of 21 bases. The CDR3 runs 16 residues. The germline CDR1 and CDR2 sequences are SGHTA and FQGNSA. CDR3 coding DNA: TGTGCCAGCAGCTTTTGGACGTATCGGATGGGAGGCGAGCAGTACTTC. This gives the protein CASSFWTYRMGGEQYF. Combining the CDR3 with reference TRBV7-2 and TRBJ2-7 gives the whole variable domain GAGVSQSPSNKVTEKGKDVELRCDPISGHTALYWYRQSLGQGLEFLIYFQGNSAPDKSGLPSDRFSAERTGGSVSTLTIQRTQQEDSAVYLCASSFWTYRMGGEQYFGPGTRLTVT.

This chain connects TRBV30 to TRBJ2-7; D gene ambiguous. Germline V CDR1 and CDR2: GTSNPN, SVGIG (reference sequence). The CDR3 is made up of 13 amino acids. The V end was cut by 5 bases, the J end by 3 bases, with 14 bases between. CDR3 loop: CAWASELLYEQYF. The DNA of the CDR3 is TGTGCCTGGGCCTCAGAGCTTCTCTACGAGCAGTACTTC.

The chain links TRBV30 to TRBJ2-7, with D hard to call. V lost 1 base to trimming and J lost 2 bases, with 6 bases between them. Germline CDR1 GTSNPN, CDR2 SVGIG (reference sequence). The CDR3 spans 12 residues. The chain's CDR3 is CAWSAYTYEQYF. In nucleotides, the CDR3 is TGTGCCTGGAGTGCCTATACCTACGAGCAGTACTTC.

The genes are TRBV30 and TRBJ2-2; possible D gene TRBD2, 6 bases. V lost 3 bases and J lost 3, with 8 bases in between. Germline values: CDR1 GTSNPN, CDR2 SVGIG (reference sequence). The CDR3 covers 13 residues. The CDR3 DNA reads TGTGCCTGGAGGGACTATTACACCGGGGAGCTGTTTTTT. This sequence encodes CAWRDYYTGELFF.

The V and J genes are TRBV29-1 and TRBJ2-5; the match to TRBD1 covers 9 bases. The J call may be wrong; the DNA end is better matched by TRBJ2-7. There are 15 residues in the CDR3. Germline V gives CDR1 SQVTM, CDR2 ANQGSEA. The CDR3 DNA is TGCAGCGCCTCAGGGCTCGGGACAGGGAGAGACGAGCAGTACTTC. This gives the protein CSASGLGTGRDEQYF.